The 11 T cell receptor beta chains below all came from one sample that was sequenced in a study of T cells of healthy individuals. MiXCR, run by TCRdb on the 5' RACE reads, gives a single entry per CDR3 protein. Of 40,000 to 45,000 distinct CDR3 sequences listed, about 4.2% are singletons. These receptors were collected from a human donor in good health.

In this sample, this clonotype turned up many times. V and J are TRBV7-9 and TRBJ2-5, with D perhaps TRBD1 (6 bases). Trimming left V 8 bases short and J 3 bases short, with 16 bases between. Germline-derived CDR1 and CDR2 are SEHNR and FQNEAQ (reference sequence). The CDR3 covers 14 residues. The CDR3 sequence is CASHHLRDKETQYF. For the CDR3, the DNA is TGTGCCAGCCACCACCTCCGGGACAAAGAGACCCAGTACTTC. Complete variable domain (other parts from reference TRBV7-9 and TRBJ2-5): DTGVSQNPRHKITKRGQNVTFRCDPISEHNRLYWYRQTLGQGPEFLTYFQNEAQLEKSRLLSDRFSAERPKGSFSTLEIQRTEQGDSAMYLCASHHLRDKETQYFGPGTRLLVL.

Points on this clonotype: A much bigger clone sits one base away, suggesting this may be a read error. The chain uses TRBV20-1 and TRBJ2-1; D ambiguous. V lost 6 bases and J lost 5, with 11 bases in between. Germline lookup yields CDR1 DFQATT and CDR2 SNEGSKA (reference sequence). The CDR3 contains 12 residues. The DNA for the CDR3 is TGCAGTGCAGATAGCCCCCACAATGAGCAGTTCTTC. Encoded protein: CSADSPHNEQFF.

This clonotype was recorded at least ten times. The V gene is TRBV27, the J gene TRBJ1-1, with a possible D match to TRBD1 (5 bases). Germline V CDR1 and CDR2: MNHEY, SMNVEV (reference sequence). The CDR3 is 14 residues long. V dropped 3 bases and J dropped 4 bases, with 12 bases sitting between them. The CDR3 here is CASSFAGLSTEAFF. The CDR3 DNA follows: TGTGCCAGCAGTTTTGCAGGGTTGAGCACTGAAGCTTTCTTT.

The chain is built from TRBV12-3 or TRBV12-4 and TRBJ2-1; D gene uncertain. V was pared by 4 bases and J by 2 bases, with 12 bases between. The CDR3 consists of 15 residues. This CDR3 is CASSSPRAPYNEQFF. The CDR3 bases are TGTGCCAGCAGTTCTCCCCGGGCCCCCTACAATGAGCAGTTCTTC.

At least ten counts were recorded for this clonotype. The chain couples TRBV29-1 to TRBJ2-1, with TRBD2 as a possible D gene (5 bases). The V end was cut by 6 bases, the J end by 4 bases, with 16 bases between. The CDR3 spans 14 residues. From germline, CDR1 is SQVTM and CDR2 ANQGSEA. CDR3 DNA sequence: TGCAGCGTCCTCCATCAGCGGACTTACAATGAGCAGTTCTTC. As protein: CSVLHQRTYNEQFF.

This clonotype was observed at least ten times. This CDR3 is CASSQADNSPLHF. The CDR3 DNA sequence: TGTGCCAGCAGCCAAGCTGATAATTCACCCCTCCACTTT. This sequence joins TRBV3-1 and TRBJ1-6; D unresolved. The CDR3 length is 13 residues. Germline V gene lookup returns CDR1 LGHDT and CDR2 YNNKEL (reference sequence). The germline V and J ends were trimmed by 1 base and 5 bases, with 3 bases remaining between them.

The genes are TRBV7-2 and TRBJ2-7; unclear D gene. CDR3 length: 15 amino acids. Between the trimmed V and J ends, which lost 1 base and 2 bases, there was a span of 12 bases. Germline loops: CDR1 SGHTA, CDR2 FQGNSA. In DNA, the CDR3 is TGTGCCAGCAGCTTAGTAACAGCCAATCCCTACGAGCAGTACTTC. Protein: CASSLVTANPYEQYF.

This clonotype was seen repeatedly, ten times or more. This sequence joins TRBV20-1 and TRBJ1-1, with 7 bases aligning to TRBD1. The V and J ends lost 4 bases and 11 bases, in that order; junction bases with no gene match: 10. Germline V CDR1 and CDR2: DFQATT, SNEGSKA (reference sequence). The CDR3 sequence is 12 residues long. This CDR3 reads CSATLTGTGAFF. The CDR3 bases are TGCAGTGCTACCCTGACAGGGACTGGCGCTTTCTTT.

This clonotype was observed at least ten times. The rearrangement links TRBV7-2 to TRBJ1-2; 9 bases match TRBD1. With 5 bases clipped from V and 5 bases from J, the junction kept 9 bases outside the gene matches. This CDR3 is 15 amino acids long. The germline V gene encodes CDR1 SGHTA and CDR2 FQGNSA. The CDR3 region has the DNA TGTGCCAGCAGCCCCCGACAGGGGGTGGGTTATGGCTACACCTTC. Translation gives CASSPRQGVGYGYTF.

This clonotype was recorded at least ten times. As DNA, the CDR3 is TGTGCCAGCAGTCCCGCGGGAAACACTGAAGCTTTCTTT. Translation: CASSPAGNTEAFF. The chain employs TRBV6-1 and TRBJ1-1; D gene unclear. Trimming took 5 bases from V and 2 from J, leaving 9 bases between them. This CDR3 region has 13 residues. Germline lookup yields CDR1 MNHNS and CDR2 SASEGT.

Ten or more counts support this clonotype. The chain uses TRBV5-1 and TRBJ2-7; TRBD2 is a possible D gene (6 bases). This CDR3 has 13 residues. Trimming took 5 bases from V and 4 from J, leaving 13 bases between them. Germline CDR1 is SGHRS and CDR2 is YFSETQ. The CDR3 bases are TGCGCCAGCAGGAAGACTAGTTCGTACGAGCAGTACTTC. It is translated as CASRKTSSYEQYF.